A selection of T cell receptor beta chains follows, all from one sample in a study of T cell repertoires in cytomegalovirus infection. A single record per CDR3 protein comes from TCRdb applying MiXCR to the reads. The data hold about 260,000 distinct CDR3 sequences, with roughly an eighth observed a single time. Sequencing was done on a sample of PBMCs. All receptors come from a human donor in good health (CMV status not recorded). Some clones in this sample may be carry-over from other donors' samples. The CDR3 runs from the conserved cysteine through the conserved F or W. Fields, in order: clone size, V gene, J gene, D gene, CDR3 DNA, CDR3 protein. D genes are given only for firm matches. Clone size is stated in some rows and not others, as once, few, many or a class when expanded.

size: many
V: TRBV7-2
J: TRBJ2-3
D: .
DNA: TGTGCCAGCAGCCCCCTAAGAGATACGCAGTATTTT
CDR3: CASSPLRDTQYF

size: .
V: TRBV5-6
J: TRBJ2-4
D: .
DNA: TGTGCCAGCAGCCCAACCAGGACAAGCAAAAACATTCAGTACTTC
CDR3: CASSPTRTSKNIQYF

size: many
V: TRBV7-2
J: TRBJ2-7
D: .
DNA: TGTGCCAGCAGCTCCCCCGGTGGCGAGCAGTACTTC
CDR3: CASSSPGGEQYF

size: .
V: TRBV12-3/TRBV12-4
J: TRBJ1-3
D: .
DNA: TGTGCCAGCAGTCGAAACACCATATATTTT
CDR3: CASSRNTIYF

size: many
V: TRBV5-1
J: TRBJ2-5
D: .
DNA: TGCGCCAGCAGCTTGTCGGGGGCCCAAGAGACCCAGTACTTC
CDR3: CASSLSGAQETQYF

size: .
V: TRBV5-4
J: TRBJ2-2
D: TRBD1
DNA: TGTGCCAGCAGCTCAGGACAGGGGACCACCGGGGAGCTGTTTTTT
CDR3: CASSSGQGTTGELFF

size: many
V: TRBV7-2
J: TRBJ1-1
D: .
DNA: TGTGCCAGCAGCTTAGCCAACGGGGGGCGCAGTTCCACTGAAGCTTTCTTT
CDR3: CASSLANGGRSSTEAFF

size: many
V: TRBV7-2
J: TRBJ1-2
D: .
DNA: TGTGCCAGCAGCTTCAGAGAGAGCCAAGGCTACACCTTC
CDR3: CASSFRESQGYTF

size: .
V: TRBV19
J: TRBJ2-3
D: .
DNA: TGTGCCAGTGGCTTAAGGACTGAGCAGGATACGCAGTATTTT
CDR3: CASGLRTEQDTQYF

size: few
V: TRBV29-1
J: TRBJ2-3
D: TRBD2
DNA: TGCAGCGTCGGACTAGCGAGCACAGATACGCAGTATTTT
CDR3: CSVGLASTDTQYF

size: .
V: TRBV6-2/TRBV6-3
J: TRBJ1-1
D: TRBD1
DNA: TGTGCCAGCAGCCAACACAGGGGGAACACTGAAGCTTTCTTT
CDR3: CASSQHRGNTEAFF

size: few
V: TRBV2
J: TRBJ2-4
D: .
DNA: TGTGCCAGCGCCCGTCGGGGGAGTCAAAACATTCAGTACTTC
CDR3: CASARRGSQNIQYF

size: .
V: TRBV29-1
J: TRBJ2-3
D: .
DNA: TGCAGCGTTGTAGGGCTTATGGTCGGCACAGATACGCAGTATTTT
CDR3: CSVVGLMVGTDTQYF

size: few
V: TRBV20-1
J: TRBJ1-6
D: .
DNA: TGCAGTGCTAGAGATTGGCAGGGCGGATCACCCCTCCACTTT
CDR3: CSARDWQGGSPLHF

size: few
V: TRBV12-3/TRBV12-4
J: TRBJ2-6
D: .
DNA: TGTGCCAGCACTCCTAGCGCCACAGGTTGGGCTGGGGCCAACGTCCTGACTTTC
CDR3: CASTPSATGWAGANVLTF

size: .
V: TRBV6-6
J: TRBJ2-7
D: TRBD1
DNA: TGTGCCAGCAGTCAAGGACAGGGTTCCTACGAGCAGTACTTC
CDR3: CASSQGQGSYEQYF

size: few
V: TRBV7-8
J: TRBJ2-3
D: TRBD1
DNA: TGTGCCAGCAGCGGATCCGGGACAGGACTGTCGACGCAGTATTTT
CDR3: CASSGSGTGLSTQYF

size: .
V: TRBV10-2
J: TRBJ1-5
D: .
DNA: TGCGCCAGCAGCAGATATAGCAATCAGCCCCAGCATTTT
CDR3: CASSRYSNQPQHF

size: .
V: TRBV5-5
J: TRBJ1-1
D: .
DNA: TGTGCCAGCACCTCTTCACCCCTCTTAGGGGACACTGAAGCTTTCTTT
CDR3: CASTSSPLLGDTEAFF

size: many
V: TRBV19
J: TRBJ1-5
D: TRBD1
DNA: TGTGCCAGTAGTATGTCGGGACAGTTCAATCAGCCCCAGCATTTT
CDR3: CASSMSGQFNQPQHF

size: .
V: TRBV28
J: TRBJ2-7
D: .
DNA: TGTGCCAGCAGTTTTCCGACCCGTCTCTACGAGCAGTACTTC
CDR3: CASSFPTRLYEQYF

size: many
V: TRBV12-3/TRBV12-4
J: TRBJ2-1
D: TRBD2
DNA: TGTGCCAGCAGTGCGGGACTAGCGGGCTACAATGAGCAGTTCTTC
CDR3: CASSAGLAGYNEQFF

size: few
V: TRBV7-9
J: TRBJ1-1
D: .
DNA: TGTGCCAGCAGCTTAGATATGTTGAACACTGAAGCTTTCTTT
CDR3: CASSLDMLNTEAFF

size: .
V: TRBV7-9
J: TRBJ1-2
D: .
DNA: TGTGCCAGCAGCTCAGCTGGGGTGCGGGGCTACACCTTC
CDR3: CASSSAGVRGYTF

size: many
V: TRBV7-9
J: TRBJ1-1
D: TRBD1
DNA: TGTGCCAGCAGCTTAGCGCGGGGGGGGGCAGGGGGCATGAACACTGAAGCTTTCTTT
CDR3: CASSLARGGAGGMNTEAFF

size: many
V: TRBV7-9
J: TRBJ1-2
D: .
DNA: TGTGCCAGCAGCTTAGCCGGCCGCGGCTACACCTTC
CDR3: CASSLAGRGYTF

size: many
V: TRBV28
J: TRBJ1-5
D: .
DNA: TGTGCCAGCAAGACAGCGAGCAATCAGCCCCAGCATTTT
CDR3: CASKTASNQPQHF

size: .
V: TRBV5-5
J: TRBJ1-1
D: TRBD1
DNA: TGTGCCAGCAGCTTCGCTGGAGGACAGGTGAACACTGAAGCTTTCTTT
CDR3: CASSFAGGQVNTEAFF

size: many
V: TRBV7-6
J: TRBJ2-1
D: TRBD2
DNA: TGTGCCAGCAGCTTAGTTCGGGGGGGCAGGTACAATGAGCAGTTCTTC
CDR3: CASSLVRGGRYNEQFF

size: few
V: TRBV20-1
J: TRBJ2-3
D: .
DNA: TGCAGTGCTAGAGTCCCAGGGACTGGAGCAGATACGCAGTATTTT
CDR3: CSARVPGTGADTQYF

size: .
V: TRBV19
J: TRBJ1-2
D: TRBD1
DNA: TGTGCCAGAATCGGACAGGGTCGGTATGGCTACACCTTC
CDR3: CARIGQGRYGYTF

size: many
V: TRBV6-2/TRBV6-3
J: TRBJ2-2
D: TRBD2
DNA: TGTGCCAGCAGAATTCCGGGACTAGCAGACACCGGGGAGCTGTTTTTT
CDR3: CASRIPGLADTGELFF

size: few
V: TRBV29-1
J: TRBJ1-3
D: .
DNA: TGCAGCGTTAAACCGGGACTAAGTGAACCGGACACCATATATTTT
CDR3: CSVKPGLSEPDTIYF

size: .
V: TRBV3-1
J: TRBJ1-1
D: .
DNA: TGTGCCAGCAGCCAGAAGGAAGGGACTGAAGCTTTCTTT
CDR3: CASSQKEGTEAFF

size: many
V: TRBV7-2
J: TRBJ1-2
D: .
DNA: TGTGCCAGCAGCTTAGATTCCGGACCTAGCTATGGCTACACCTTC
CDR3: CASSLDSGPSYGYTF

size: many
V: TRBV7-2
J: TRBJ1-5
D: .
DNA: TGTGCCAGCAGTCAACAACTAGGGGGCAATCAGCCCCAGCATTTT
CDR3: CASSQQLGGNQPQHF

size: .
V: TRBV29-1
J: TRBJ1-1
D: .
DNA: TGCAGCGTCGTACAGGTGAGCACTGAAGCTTTCTTT
CDR3: CSVVQVSTEAFF

size: many
V: TRBV7-6
J: TRBJ2-2
D: .
DNA: TGTGCCAGCAGCTTAGCAGGCAGCACCGGGGAGCTGTTTTTT
CDR3: CASSLAGSTGELFF

size: .
V: TRBV28
J: TRBJ1-4
D: .
DNA: TGTGCCAGCAGTTTAGAACAGTACGTAGAAAAACTGTTTTTT
CDR3: CASSLEQYVEKLFF

size: few
V: TRBV19
J: TRBJ1-1
D: TRBD1
DNA: TGTGCCAGTAGCCAAGGGGGCGCCGGCACTGAAGCTTTCTTT
CDR3: CASSQGGAGTEAFF

size: many
V: TRBV7-2
J: TRBJ1-5
D: .
DNA: TGTGCCAGCAGCTTAGCTCTTAATGGCAATCAGCCCCAGCATTTT
CDR3: CASSLALNGNQPQHF

size: .
V: TRBV9
J: TRBJ2-3
D: .
DNA: TGTGCCAGCAGCGTTAGGCCCACAGGTACGCAGTATTTT
CDR3: CASSVRPTGTQYF

size: .
V: TRBV12-3/TRBV12-4
J: TRBJ2-7
D: .
DNA: TGTGCCACCAGTTTCTCCCCCGACTACGAGCAGTACTTC
CDR3: CATSFSPDYEQYF

size: .
V: TRBV6-6
J: TRBJ1-1
D: TRBD1
DNA: TGTGCCAGCAGACCGGGACAGCCAACTGAAGCTTTCTTT
CDR3: CASRPGQPTEAFF

size: few
V: TRBV5-6
J: TRBJ2-1
D: TRBD2
DNA: TGTGCCAGCAGCCCGGGGGAGGGCTTTCACAATGAGCAGTTCTTC
CDR3: CASSPGEGFHNEQFF

size: many
V: TRBV7-6
J: TRBJ2-1
D: TRBD2
DNA: TGTGCCAGCAGCTTGCGGACTAGCGGGGGGGATGAGCAGTTCTTC
CDR3: CASSLRTSGGDEQFF

size: few
V: TRBV2
J: TRBJ2-3
D: .
DNA: TGTGCCAGCAGTCTCCTCGGAGAAGATACGCAGTATTTT
CDR3: CASSLLGEDTQYF

size: once
V: TRBV20-1
J: TRBJ2-1
D: TRBD2
DNA: TGCAGTGCTAGGGGTAGCGGGAGGGCATCTGAGCAGTTCTTC
CDR3: CSARGSGRASEQFF

size: many
V: TRBV28
J: TRBJ2-3
D: .
DNA: TGTGCCAGCCCCCCCCGACTAGTGATGGGTACAGATACGCAGTATTTT
CDR3: CASPPRLVMGTDTQYF

size: few
V: TRBV7-3
J: TRBJ2-1
D: TRBD2
DNA: TGTGCCAGCAGCCCCGGGGGGGGTGACGTACAGTTCTTC
CDR3: CASSPGGGDVQFF

size: few
V: TRBV6-4
J: TRBJ2-1
D: TRBD2
DNA: TGTGCCAGCAAAAATCAAATCAGGCGTCCTTTGGGACTAGGTAATGAGCAGTTCTTC
CDR3: CASKNQIRRPLGLGNEQFF